The rows below give T cell receptor beta chains drawn from one sample of a study of blood T cells in healthy people across ages. TCRdb reprocessed the 5' RACE reads with MiXCR, giving one entry per CDR3 protein. The repertoire holds around 1,800,000 distinct CDR3 sequences, about two fifths seen once, with roughly 24% in the top ten. Source material: blood. Receptor source: a human donor in good health. Both conserved end residues are part of each CDR3. D genes are given only for firm matches. Clone sizes are given selectively: once, few, many, or a class where the clone is expanded.

j_call | clone_size | d_call | v_call | cdr3_nt | cdr3_aa
TRBJ2-3 | . | . | TRBV27 | TGTGCCAGCAGTTCCCCCCCCACAGATACGCAGTATTTT | CASSSPPTDTQYF
TRBJ2-3 | few | . | TRBV7-2 | TGTGCCAGCAGCCCACCGGATAACACAGATACGCAGTATTTT | CASSPPDNTDTQYF
TRBJ1-6 | . | . | TRBV18 | TGTGCCAGCTCACCGGATGGGGGTTCCTATAATTCACCCCTCCACTTT | CASSPDGGSYNSPLHF
TRBJ2-3 | few | . | TRBV25-1 | TGTGCCAGCAGTGTTGGCAGGGGCACAGATGCGCAGTATTTT | CASSVGRGTDAQYF
TRBJ1-2 | few | . | TRBV20-1 | TGCAGTGCTGCCATTACACCCTATGGCTACACCTTC | CSAAITPYGYTF
TRBJ1-2 | . | . | TRBV7-2 | TGTGCCAGCAGTATCGAGCCAAACCACTATGGCTACACCTTC | CASSIEPNHYGYTF
TRBJ2-5 | . | . | TRBV10-3 | TGTGCCATCAGTGTCACCCCAAACAGGGCCCAAGAGACCCAGTACTTC | CAISVTPNRAQETQYF
TRBJ2-5 | few | . | TRBV7-2 | TGTGCCAGCAGCCGGGGATGGGCCCTGGAGACCCAGTACTTC | CASSRGWALETQYF
TRBJ1-1 | . | . | TRBV5-1 | TGCGCCAGCAGCTTGGAGGGCTTCTTCGGGACTGAAGCTTTCTTT | CASSLEGFFGTEAFF
TRBJ1-2 | . | . | TRBV10-3 | TGTGCCATCAGTGAGCACGAAGATTTAGCTAACTATGGCTACACCTTC | CAISEHEDLANYGYTF
TRBJ2-1 | few | . | TRBV4-3 | TGCGCCAGCAGCCAAGATCTAAGGGACTTCAATGAGCAGTTCTTC | CASSQDLRDFNEQFF
TRBJ1-2 | . | . | TRBV5-1 | TGCGCCAGCAGCTTGAGGGGGGACGGCTATGGCTACACCTTC | CASSLRGDGYGYTF
TRBJ2-7 | . | . | TRBV6-5 | TGTGCCAGCAGTTACTCGTATGACTACGAGCAGTACTTC | CASSYSYDYEQYF
TRBJ2-5 | . | . | TRBV4-3 | TGCGCCAGCAGCCTGGACCGGACAACCCAGTACTTC | CASSLDRTTQYF
TRBJ2-5 | few | TRBD2 | TRBV4-3 | TGCGCCAGCAGCCAATCTCGCGGGACTATCAGTGGTGAGACCCAGTACTTC | CASSQSRGTISGETQYF
TRBJ2-1 | many | TRBD2 | TRBV29-1 | TGCAGCACGGCCCCCCCGGGCGGGGGGGATTACAATGAGCAGTTCTTC | CSTAPPGGGDYNEQFF
TRBJ1-5 | few | TRBD1 | TRBV7-9 | TGTGCCAGCAGCTTGACAGGGACAAATCAGCCCCAGCATTTT | CASSLTGTNQPQHF
TRBJ2-7 | . | . | TRBV12-3/TRBV12-4 | TGTGCCAGCACTCCCGGGGGCTCCTACAATGAGCAGTACTTC | CASTPGGSYNEQYF
TRBJ1-1 | . | . | TRBV6-5 | TGTGCCAGCAGTTACAGCCGTGGAGTTGAAGCTTTCTTT | CASSYSRGVEAFF
TRBJ1-1 | . | TRBD1 | TRBV5-1 | TGCGCCAGCAGCTGGACAGGGGGGAACACTGAAGCTTTCTTT | CASSWTGGNTEAFF
TRBJ2-1 | few | TRBD1 | TRBV10-2 | TGCGCCAGCAGTGGGGGGACAGAGCCCAACTACAATGAGCAGTTCTTC | CASSGGTEPNYNEQFF
TRBJ1-2 | few | . | TRBV10-3 | TGTGCCATCACCGAGACAGAGGGCTATGGCTACACCTTC | CAITETEGYGYTF
TRBJ2-1 | . | . | TRBV7-2 | TGTGCCAGCAGAACGGGACGGTTTTACAATGAGCAGTTCTTC | CASRTGRFYNEQFF
TRBJ1-6 | . | TRBD1 | TRBV5-6 | TGTGCCAGCAGCGAGGGGACAGGGGAATATCCACCCCTCCACTTT | CASSEGTGEYPPLHF
TRBJ2-3 | . | . | TRBV7-3 | TGTGCCAGCAGCTTATCGACCTCCGGGGCAGATACGCAGTATTTT | CASSLSTSGADTQYF
TRBJ2-7 | . | TRBD1 | TRBV3-1 | TGTGCCAGCAGCCAAATGTGGACAGGGTCCTACGAGCAGTACTTC | CASSQMWTGSYEQYF
TRBJ1-1 | . | . | TRBV5-1 | TGCGCCACCAGGCTCTCCTGGGGCACTGAAGCTTTCTTT | CATRLSWGTEAFF
TRBJ1-1 | . | . | TRBV28 | TGTGCCAGCAGAGCTCCGGGACCTGAAGCTTTCTTT | CASRAPGPEAFF
TRBJ2-7 | few | TRBD2 | TRBV15 | TGTGCCACCAGCAGAGCGGGACTATACGAGCAGTACTTC | CATSRAGLYEQYF